This T cell receptor beta chain was sequenced in a study of T cells expressing NK-cell markers (dated by TCRdb to 2020 to 2021). Study-level background: In sorted CD3+CD56+NKG2C+, CD3+CD56+NKG2C- and CD3+CD56-NKG2C+ T-cell subsets from several donors, TCR beta-chain repertoires were profiled. Seven of the eight sequenced donors were HCMV-seropositive and one was HCMV-seronegative. Randomly selected healthy volunteers, three men and five women, were used as the eight sequenced donors. Sequencing of the libraries produced 2 x 150 bp reads on Illumina HiSeq 2000/2500, MiSeq or NextSeq. Summary of the overall study and its limitations: Those dominant clonotypes were again the most abundant among CD3+CD56-NKG2C+ cells in a handful of donors, at about 25-65%. In over five donors, the dominant CD3+CD56+NKG2C+ clonotypes were among the top 10 CD8+ clonotypes and accounted for roughly 1.0-8% of CD8+ T cells. Whether the expanded NKG2C-expressing T cell clones were specific for HCMV antigens was left unclear.

Regarding this clonotype: Its target antigen remains unknown.

TCRdb lists the instrument as Illumina HiSeq 2000. The TCR beta cDNA libraries were made using 5'RACE template switching, a step that added both a universal primer site and unique molecular identifiers. cDNA synthesis was primed from the TCR beta constant segment and was followed by two successive PCR amplification steps. In the paper's pipeline: MIGEC was used to demultiplex reads and group the reads by UMI, and MiTCR was used to assemble and quantify clonotypes. Only TCR cDNA sequences supported by at least two reads were kept to exclude erroneous sequences. The tcR package was used for downstream repertoire analysis, and clonotypes were matched between fractions using CDR3 nucleotide sequence together with V segment. VDJmatch was used to annotate antigen specificity against VDJdb, with one amino acid substitution in CDR3 allowed. The reads underwent TCRdb reprocessing, giving one record for each CDR3 protein sequence and no DNA. TCRdb, not the authors, supplied the V and J calls. The sample's clone listing holds roughly 300,000 distinct CDR3 sequences. The ten biggest clones cover 4% to 5% of the sample.

A commercial ELISA kit detecting HCMV-specific IgG in serum was used to determine HCMV serostatus. Peripheral blood mononuclear cells were isolated from blood by Ficoll density gradient centrifugation. CDR1 SGHTA and CDR2 FQGNSA are derived from the germline V gene. The CDR3 starts with the cysteine, ends with the phenylalanine, and has 14 residues. DNA is not recorded here. Sequencing was performed on blood T cells: a sorted CD56 or NKG2C T cell subset, CD4+ or CD8+ T cells, or bulk PBMC T cells (not recorded which). This receptor was identified in a woman aged 18 to 75 in good health. Rearrangement joined TRBV7-2 to TRBJ2-1; TCRdb selects TRBD2, and the lack of DNA leaves this call unchecked. This receptor has the CDR3 CASRDLAGGNEQFF. Joined to the reference TRBV7-2 and TRBJ2-1 proteins, this CDR3 gives the full variable domain: GAGVSQSPSNKVTEKGKDVELRCDPISGHTALYWYRQSLGQGLEFLIYFQGNSAPDKSGLPSDRFSAERTGGSVSTLTIQRTQQEDSAVYLCASRDLAGGNEQFFGPGTRLTVL.